A selection of T cell receptor beta chains follows, all from one sample in a study of post-analysis software for immune sequencing data. MiXCR was run by TCRdb on the PCR reads, yielding one entry per CDR3 protein. The sample carries fewer than 850,000 distinct CDR3 sequences, 30% recorded once. The specimen was blood. All receptors come from a girl aged 10-17 years with multiple sclerosis. Each CDR3 is given with its conserved first and last residue. The order of the fields is CDR3 DNA, CDR3 protein, D gene, clone size, J gene, V gene. D genes are given only for firm matches. The listing skips clone size in some rows; elsewhere it reads once, few, many or a size class.

cdr3_nt: TGTGCCAGCTCACCTACAGGGGGCGGGGAGCAGTACTTC
cdr3_aa: CASSPTGGGEQYF
d_call: TRBD1
clone_size: many
j_call: TRBJ2-7
v_call: TRBV18

cdr3_nt: TGTGCCAGCAGCCATCCGGGGGGCCGGCACAATGAGCAGTTCTTC
cdr3_aa: CASSHPGGRHNEQFF
d_call: NA
clone_size: NA
j_call: TRBJ2-1
v_call: TRBV11-3

cdr3_nt: TGCAGTGCAAAAAACGACAGGGGGCGATTTAGGAATGAGCAGTTCTTC
cdr3_aa: CSAKNDRGRFRNEQFF
d_call: TRBD1
clone_size: NA
j_call: TRBJ2-1
v_call: TRBV20-1

cdr3_nt: TGCAAAACAGGGGGTGCTAATTCACCCCTCCACTTT
cdr3_aa: CKTGGANSPLHF
d_call: TRBD1
clone_size: once
j_call: TRBJ1-6
v_call: TRBV20-1

cdr3_nt: TGCGTCAGCAGCCAACGGGGGGTGGCTAATGAAAAACTGTTTTTT
cdr3_aa: CVSSQRGVANEKLFF
d_call: NA
clone_size: NA
j_call: TRBJ1-4
v_call: TRBV4-3

cdr3_nt: TGTGCCAGCAGCCCCACCGGGGAACCTAACAATGAGCAGTACTTC
cdr3_aa: CASSPTGEPNNEQYF
d_call: NA
clone_size: NA
j_call: TRBJ2-7
v_call: TRBV7-9

cdr3_nt: TGCAGTGCTAGATCCGTCCGGACGGGATACACAGATACGCAGTATTTT
cdr3_aa: CSARSVRTGYTDTQYF
d_call: NA
clone_size: NA
j_call: TRBJ2-3
v_call: TRBV20-1

cdr3_nt: TGCGCCAGCAGCCTGCCCAAGAGACAGGGCAGGAGGAGCGAGGAGACCCAGTACTTC
cdr3_aa: CASSLPKRQGRRSEETQYF
d_call: TRBD1
clone_size: NA
j_call: TRBJ2-5
v_call: TRBV5-1

cdr3_nt: TGTGCCATCAGTGAGTCACCTGGGGCGCAAGAGACCCAGTACTTC
cdr3_aa: CAISESPGAQETQYF
d_call: NA
clone_size: NA
j_call: TRBJ2-5
v_call: TRBV10-3

cdr3_nt: TGTGCCAGCAGCTTAGAAGGCCCAGACTACGAGCAGTACTTC
cdr3_aa: CASSLEGPDYEQYF
d_call: NA
clone_size: NA
j_call: TRBJ2-7
v_call: TRBV7-2

cdr3_nt: TGTGCCACATCAGTAGAGGGACAGCGGGATGGCTACACCTTC
cdr3_aa: CATSVEGQRDGYTF
d_call: TRBD1
clone_size: few
j_call: TRBJ1-2
v_call: TRBV7-8

cdr3_nt: TGTGCCAGCAGCCAAGGGATTAACTATGGCTACACCTTC
cdr3_aa: CASSQGINYGYTF
d_call: NA
clone_size: NA
j_call: TRBJ1-2
v_call: TRBV3-1

cdr3_nt: TGTGCCAGCAGTCTCCGAGAGGGACACTATGGCTACACCTTC
cdr3_aa: CASSLREGHYGYTF
d_call: NA
clone_size: few
j_call: TRBJ1-2
v_call: TRBV28

cdr3_nt: TGTGCCAGCAGTGCCGCACAGGGGGTCCACACAGATACGCAGTATTTT
cdr3_aa: CASSAAQGVHTDTQYF
d_call: TRBD1
clone_size: NA
j_call: TRBJ2-3
v_call: TRBV12-3/TRBV12-4

cdr3_nt: TGTGCCACCAGCAGAGGCGGGAAAAGCTCCTACAATGAGCAGTTCTTC
cdr3_aa: CATSRGGKSSYNEQFF
d_call: NA
clone_size: few
j_call: TRBJ2-1
v_call: TRBV15

cdr3_nt: TGCAGCGTTGCCTGGGAGCTTCTCTACAATGGGCAGTTCTTC
cdr3_aa: CSVAWELLYNGQFF
d_call: NA
clone_size: few
j_call: TRBJ2-1
v_call: TRBV29-1

cdr3_nt: TGTGCCAGCATGCGGGGGGACTATGGCTACACCTTC
cdr3_aa: CASMRGDYGYTF
d_call: NA
clone_size: few
j_call: TRBJ1-2
v_call: TRBV9

cdr3_nt: TGTGCCAGCAGTTTTCTCCGACCCACGAGCTCCTACAATGAGCAGTTCTTC
cdr3_aa: CASSFLRPTSSYNEQFF
d_call: NA
clone_size: few
j_call: TRBJ2-1
v_call: TRBV28

cdr3_nt: TGTGCCACCAGTGCCTCTTTATCCCCAGCGGAGACCCAGTACTTC
cdr3_aa: CATSASLSPAETQYF
d_call: NA
clone_size: few
j_call: TRBJ2-5
v_call: TRBV24-1

cdr3_nt: TGTGCCAGCAGACCTTTTCATGGTCCCACGGATACGCAGTATTTT
cdr3_aa: CASRPFHGPTDTQYF
d_call: NA
clone_size: NA
j_call: TRBJ2-3
v_call: TRBV25-1

cdr3_nt: TGTGCCAGCAGTGGGACTAGCGGGAGATTATCGGATACGCAGTATTTT
cdr3_aa: CASSGTSGRLSDTQYF
d_call: TRBD2
clone_size: few
j_call: TRBJ2-3
v_call: TRBV12-3/TRBV12-4

cdr3_nt: TGTGCCAGCAGTGTGGGGGCAGGGCCCACGAACACTGAAGCTTTCTTT
cdr3_aa: CASSVGAGPTNTEAFF
d_call: NA
clone_size: NA
j_call: TRBJ1-1
v_call: TRBV6-1

cdr3_nt: TGTGCCAGCAGTTACATGAACACTGAAGCTTTCTTT
cdr3_aa: CASSYMNTEAFF
d_call: NA
clone_size: NA
j_call: TRBJ1-1
v_call: TRBV6-2/TRBV6-3

cdr3_nt: TGTGCCAGCTCACCAACCAACAATGAGCAGTACTTC
cdr3_aa: CASSPTNNEQYF
d_call: NA
clone_size: few
j_call: TRBJ2-5
v_call: TRBV18

cdr3_nt: TGCAGCGTTTGGTACAATGAGCAGTTCTTC
cdr3_aa: CSVWYNEQFF
d_call: NA
clone_size: many
j_call: TRBJ2-1
v_call: TRBV29-1

cdr3_nt: TGTGCCAGCAGTTCCCCCTCTGACAGGGTCAAGCGAGAGACCCAGTACTTC
cdr3_aa: CASSSPSDRVKRETQYF
d_call: TRBD1
clone_size: NA
j_call: TRBJ2-5
v_call: TRBV6-5

cdr3_nt: TGTGCCAGCAGACACGGGGGGGCTGGCAACGAGCAGTTCTTC
cdr3_aa: CASRHGGAGNEQFF
d_call: TRBD2
clone_size: NA
j_call: TRBJ2-1
v_call: TRBV7-2

cdr3_nt: TGTGCCAGCAGCTTTCCGACGGGGGGGTGTGAGCAGTACTTC
cdr3_aa: CASSFPTGGCEQYF
d_call: TRBD2
clone_size: NA
j_call: TRBJ2-7
v_call: TRBV7-2

cdr3_nt: TGTGCCGGCAGCCCACCAGCACCGAAGAACACCGGGGAGCTGTTTTTT
cdr3_aa: CAGSPPAPKNTGELFF
d_call: NA
clone_size: NA
j_call: TRBJ2-2
v_call: TRBV5-6

cdr3_nt: TGTGCCAGCAGTCCCCCGAGGGGCACACACAATGAGCAGTTCTTC
cdr3_aa: CASSPPRGTHNEQFF
d_call: NA
clone_size: few
j_call: TRBJ2-1
v_call: TRBV28

cdr3_nt: TGTGCCAGCTCACTGCCGGGACAGGGAAGCGAGCAGTACTTC
cdr3_aa: CASSLPGQGSEQYF
d_call: TRBD1
clone_size: few
j_call: TRBJ2-7
v_call: TRBV18

cdr3_nt: TGTGCCAGCAGTCGAACCGGGAACTATTTTGAAGCTTTCTTT
cdr3_aa: CASSRTGNYFEAFF
d_call: NA
clone_size: NA
j_call: TRBJ1-1
v_call: TRBV27

cdr3_nt: TGTGCCAGCAGCAATCGAGGGGCAGGATATGGCTACACCTTC
cdr3_aa: CASSNRGAGYGYTF
d_call: NA
clone_size: many
j_call: TRBJ1-2
v_call: TRBV6-5

cdr3_nt: TGTGCCAGCAGTTTCCGGACAGGGGATATAGAGACCCAGTACTTC
cdr3_aa: CASSFRTGDIETQYF
d_call: TRBD1
clone_size: NA
j_call: TRBJ2-5
v_call: TRBV12-3/TRBV12-4

cdr3_nt: TGTGCCAGCAGTCCGATGGGCTTGATGCAGCCCGGGGAGCTGTTTTTT
cdr3_aa: CASSPMGLMQPGELFF
d_call: NA
clone_size: NA
j_call: TRBJ2-2
v_call: TRBV6-1

cdr3_nt: TGCAGCGTTGGCAGAGCTGAAAAACTGTTTTTT
cdr3_aa: CSVGRAEKLFF
d_call: NA
clone_size: NA
j_call: TRBJ1-4
v_call: TRBV29-1